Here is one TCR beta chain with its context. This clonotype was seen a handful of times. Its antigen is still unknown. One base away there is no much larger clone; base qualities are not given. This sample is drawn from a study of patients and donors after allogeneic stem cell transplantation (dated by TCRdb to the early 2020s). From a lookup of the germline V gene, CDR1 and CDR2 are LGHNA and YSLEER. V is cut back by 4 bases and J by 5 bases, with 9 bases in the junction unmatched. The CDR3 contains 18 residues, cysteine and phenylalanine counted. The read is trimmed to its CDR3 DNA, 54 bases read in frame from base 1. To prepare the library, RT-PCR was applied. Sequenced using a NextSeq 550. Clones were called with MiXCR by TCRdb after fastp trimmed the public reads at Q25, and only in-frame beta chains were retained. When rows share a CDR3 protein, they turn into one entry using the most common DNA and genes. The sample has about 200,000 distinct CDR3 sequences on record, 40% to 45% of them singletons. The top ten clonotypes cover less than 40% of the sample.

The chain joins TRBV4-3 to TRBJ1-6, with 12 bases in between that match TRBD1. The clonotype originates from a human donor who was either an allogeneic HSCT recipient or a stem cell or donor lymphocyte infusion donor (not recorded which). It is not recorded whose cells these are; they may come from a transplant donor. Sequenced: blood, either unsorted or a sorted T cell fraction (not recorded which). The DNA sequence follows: TGCGCCAGCAGCCCGGCGGGACAGGGGGCTCTTAATAATTCACCCCTCCACTTT. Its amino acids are CASSPAGQGALNNSPLHF.